The following is a T cell receptor beta chain sequence with its context. Its antigen is not known. This sample was taken from a study of persistence of HIV-infected CD4 T cells. Study at large: Donors were ART-treated; their CMV- and Gag-responding CD4+ T cells were isolated. Multiple blood draws of up to about 180 mL, except a couple of donors with single leukapheresis.

The libraries were made with immunoSEQ version 4 in survey mode. TCRdb keeps only in-frame clones here, not all; method: immunoSEQ multiplex PCR. The sample holds about 64,000 clones, 65% to 80% seen once. The stimulus was an HIV-1 Gag 15-mer peptide pool, about 1 ug/peptide/mL. CD40L-negative CD69-negative CD45RO-high memory CD4+ T cells were sorted as populations depleted of antigen-responding cells. PBMCs were depleted of CD8+ T cells before stimulation. Germline assignment: CDR1 KGHSH and CDR2 LQKENI. The CDR3 runs 17 residues. The V gene lost 3 bases and the J gene lost 0 bases, with 14 bases spanning the gap.

This TCR came from an adult man with HIV who was CMV-seropositive. The chain links TRBV18 to TRBJ1-4; D may be TRBD1 (5 bases). The starting material was CD4+ T cells sorted from PBMCs after approximately 19-hour stimulation, obtained from a patient who received antiretroviral therapy. DNA of the CDR3: TGTGCCAGCTCACCGTCGACAGTAACTTCAACTAATGAAAAACTGTTTTTT. Translating gives CASSPSTVTSTNEKLFF.